The table lists the clone carrying this T cell receptor beta chain with a few counts. Per the original data handling: Estimated nucleated cell counts came from reference gene primer amplification. The assay was immunoSEQ multiplex PCR, and TCRdb's table has in-frame clones only and misses some. V, J and clone size were drawn from that table, and D and trimming were deduced from the DNA. The sample gives 90,000 to 150,000 clones, 60% to 85% of which show up once; approximately 0.86% is in the top ten. The record originates from a study of blood T cell repertoires in COVID-19. Study-wide background: Collection of acute and convalescent COVID-19 samples took place in the United States, Italy and Spain. From T cells, B-cell-depleted T cells, or PBMCs came the material, which was cDNA or gDNA.

Unmatched junction bases numbered 8, after V lost 4 bases and J lost 2 bases. This CDR3 spans 16 amino acids. The V gene's germline CDR1 is SGDLS and CDR2 YYNGEE. The TCR was taken from a human donor with acute or convalescent COVID-19. The donor label of this sample is uncertain. Sequenced: peripheral blood. The genes are TRBV9 and TRBJ2-5; 10 bases align to TRBD2. CDR3 loop: CASSPHRTSGQETQYF. In DNA, the CDR3 is TGTGCCAGCAGCCCGCACCGGACTAGCGGACAAGAGACCCAGTACTTC.